This is a list of T cell receptor beta chains from one sample in a study of cytomegalovirus exposure and HLA in healthy donors. The method was immunoSEQ multiplex PCR; TCRdb's version includes in-frame clones alone and lacks a portion of them. This sample has roughly 70,000 clones, with around 70% found just once. The specimen was PBMCs. Receptors were obtained from a human donor in good health. CDR3s include the opening cysteine and the closing phenylalanine or tryptophan. A D gene is named only where the DNA matches it firmly. Clone size is shown for a subset of rows, as once, few, many or a class of expanded clone.

clone_size | j_call | v_call | d_call | cdr3_aa | cdr3_nt
NA | TRBJ1-3 | TRBV7-8 | TRBD1 | CASSLAQGVTGNTIYF | TGTGCCAGCAGCTTAGCGCAGGGGGTGACTGGAAACACCATATATTTT
NA | TRBJ1-1 | TRBV4-2 | TRBD1 | CASSHAGTGGTEAFF | TGTGCCAGCAGCCATGCCGGGACAGGGGGAACTGAAGCTTTCTTT
once | TRBJ1-1 | TRBV6-5 | NA | CASSYTGYTEAFF | TGTGCCAGCAGTTACACGGGGTACACTGAAGCTTTCTTT
few | TRBJ1-1 | TRBV14 | NA | CASSQRGGNTEAFF | TGTGCCAGCAGCCAACGCGGGGGTAACACTGAAGCTTTCTTT
NA | TRBJ1-2 | TRBV5-6 | NA | CASSYRQNYGYTF | TGTGCCAGCAGCTACCGACAAAACTATGGCTACACCTTC
few | TRBJ2-5 | TRBV4-2 | TRBD2 | CASSQEVAGAPPSTQYF | TGTGCCAGCAGCCAAGAGGTAGCGGGAGCCCCACCGTCGACCCAGTACTTC
NA | TRBJ2-6 | TRBV10-3 | NA | CAISPGLSSGANVLTF | TGTGCCATCAGCCCGGGACTGTCCTCTGGGGCCAACGTCCTGACTTTC
NA | TRBJ2-7 | TRBV6-5 | NA | CASKGLSYEQYF | TGTGCCAGCAAGGGGTTGTCCTACGAGCAGTACTTC
NA | TRBJ2-5 | TRBV19 | NA | CASSWDFQETQYF | TGTGCCAGTAGTTGGGACTTCCAAGAGACCCAGTACTTC
NA | TRBJ2-5 | TRBV7-7 | TRBD2 | CASSLVGLEGETQYF | TGTGCCAGCAGCTTAGTAGGACTAGAGGGAGAGACCCAGTACTTC
once | TRBJ1-4 | TRBV5-1 | TRBD1 | CASSLADAGGGEKLFF | TGCGCCAGCAGCTTGGCCGATGCAGGGGGCGGTGAAAAACTGTTTTTT
NA | TRBJ1-6 | TRBV30 | NA | CAWSPGDTYSPLHF | TGTGCCTGGAGTCCAGGGGATACGTATTCACCCCTCCACTTT
NA | TRBJ2-1 | TRBV11-3 | NA | CASSLGGEQFF | TGTGCCAGCAGCTTAGGAGGTGAGCAGTTCTTC
NA | TRBJ2-2 | TRBV2 | NA | CASSGLRNGELFF | TGTGCCAGCAGTGGACTGCGGAACGGGGAGCTGTTTTTT
NA | TRBJ2-7 | TRBV15 | TRBD1 | CATSPWTGLDEQYF | TGTGCCACCAGCCCGTGGACAGGGCTCGACGAGCAGTACTTC
NA | TRBJ1-1 | TRBV5-6 | TRBD1 | CASSPDRVATEAFF | TGTGCCAGCAGCCCTGACAGGGTAGCCACTGAAGCTTTCTTT
NA | TRBJ2-2 | TRBV5-4 | NA | CASSFRRDSTGELFF | TGTGCCAGCAGCTTTAGACGGGATTCTACCGGGGAGCTGTTTTTT
NA | TRBJ2-7 | TRBV6-6 | TRBD1 | CASSQGAGEQYF | TGTGCCAGCAGTCAGGGGGCGGGCGAGCAGTACTTC
NA | TRBJ2-7 | TRBV5-1 | TRBD2 | CASRLAGGDEQYF | TGCGCCAGCAGACTAGCGGGAGGGGACGAGCAGTACTTC
NA | TRBJ2-2 | TRBV27 | TRBD2 | CASTPRGTSGGIRYTGELFF | TGTGCCAGCACCCCCCGGGGGACTAGCGGGGGGATACGATACACCGGGGAGCTGTTTTTT
NA | TRBJ2-6 | TRBV18 | NA | CASSPWGLELTGANVLTF | TGTGCCAGCTCACCATGGGGCCTCGAACTCACTGGGGCCAACGTCCTGACTTTC
NA | TRBJ1-4 | TRBV19 | NA | CASNNRGNEKLFF | TGTGCCAGTAACAATAGGGGAAATGAAAAACTGTTTTTT
NA | TRBJ2-7 | TRBV30 | TRBD2 | CAWSAGREASF | TGTGCCTGGAGTGCCGGGCGGGAGGCTAGCTTC
NA | TRBJ2-5 | TRBV6-5 | NA | CASSPWTYQETQYF | TGTGCCAGCAGTCCCTGGACATACCAAGAGACCCAGTACTTC
NA | TRBJ2-2 | TRBV10-3 | NA | CAISMGGTLNTGELFF | TGTGCCATCAGTATGGGCGGGACTCTTAACACCGGGGAGCTGTTTTTT
once | TRBJ2-7 | TRBV30 | NA | CAWGRGWEQYF | TGTGCCTGGGGACGGGGGTGGGAGCAGTACTTC
NA | TRBJ1-1 | TRBV7-9 | NA | CASSLEGATEAFF | TGTGCCAGCAGCTTAGAAGGGGCAACTGAAGCTTTCTTT
NA | TRBJ1-2 | TRBV28 | TRBD1 | CASSLGQWAYGYTF | TGTGCCAGCAGTCTGGGACAGTGGGCCTATGGCTACACCTTC
few | TRBJ1-5 | TRBV7-9 | TRBD1 | CASSSQGASNQPQHF | TGTGCCAGCAGCTCACAGGGGGCTAGCAATCAGCCCCAGCATTTT
once | TRBJ2-2 | TRBV27 | NA | CATSTGLVAGELFF | TGTGCCACCTCGACGGGACTTGTGGCCGGGGAGCTGTTTTTT
NA | TRBJ2-1 | TRBV7-7 | TRBD2 | CASSQTSGRSNEQFF | TGTGCCAGCAGCCAGACTAGCGGGAGAAGCAATGAGCAGTTCTTC
NA | TRBJ1-1 | TRBV30 | NA | CAWSPMSEAFF | TGTGCCTGGAGTCCTATGAGTGAAGCTTTCTTT
NA | TRBJ1-3 | TRBV6-1 | NA | CASSGYRDLSGNTIYF | TGTGCCAGCAGTGGATACAGGGACCTCTCTGGAAACACCATATATTTT
NA | TRBJ1-5 | TRBV9 | TRBD1 | CASSAAGGVNQPQHF | TGTGCCAGCAGCGCAGCAGGGGGCGTGAATCAGCCCCAGCATTTT
NA | TRBJ1-4 | TRBV27 | TRBD1 | CASSPTGFFGEKLFF | TGTGCCAGCAGTCCGACAGGGTTCTTCGGGGAAAAACTGTTTTTT
NA | TRBJ2-1 | TRBV9 | NA | CASSALSHEQFF | TGTGCCAGCAGCGCCCTAAGCCATGAGCAGTTCTTC
once | TRBJ2-7 | TRBV6-6 | TRBD1 | CASSGTASYEQYF | TGTGCCAGCAGTGGGACAGCTTCCTACGAGCAGTACTTC
NA | TRBJ2-1 | TRBV5-6 | TRBD2 | CASSLELAGEGEQFF | TGTGCCAGCAGCTTGGAACTAGCGGGAGAGGGTGAGCAGTTCTTC
NA | TRBJ2-6 | TRBV5-4 | TRBD1 | CASSSDPGQGAGANVLTF | TGTGCCAGCAGCTCCGACCCGGGACAGGGGGCAGGGGCCAACGTCCTGACTTTC
NA | TRBJ1-1 | TRBV27 | NA | CASSLTGLNTEAFF | TGTGCCAGCAGTTTAACAGGCCTGAACACTGAAGCTTTCTTT
NA | TRBJ2-5 | TRBV29-1 | TRBD2 | CSARPILAGGRETQYF | TGCAGCGCCCGTCCTATTCTAGCGGGAGGGCGCGAGACCCAGTACTTC
NA | TRBJ2-4 | TRBV7-8 | NA | CASSFRPGTFEKNIQYF | TGTGCCAGCAGCTTTCGGCCCGGGACTTTCGAGAAAAACATTCAGTACTTC
once | TRBJ1-1 | TRBV19 | NA | CASSTQSGESTEAFF | TGTGCCAGTAGCACGCAATCCGGGGAGAGCACTGAAGCTTTCTTT
NA | TRBJ2-7 | TRBV7-9 | NA | CASSLASGFHEQYF | TGTGCCAGCAGCTTAGCCTCAGGTTTCCACGAGCAGTACTTC
NA | TRBJ2-7 | TRBV6-5 | TRBD2 | CASSSPGTTEQYF | TGTGCCAGCAGTTCCCCCGGGACTACCGAGCAGTACTTC
NA | TRBJ1-5 | TRBV30 | TRBD1 | CAWSPGGSYSNQPQHF | TGTGCCTGGAGTCCAGGGGGGAGCTATAGCAATCAGCCCCAGCATTTT
NA | TRBJ2-2 | TRBV6-5 | NA | CASSSGLLNTGELFF | TGTGCCAGCAGCTCCGGACTATTGAACACCGGGGAGCTGTTTTTT